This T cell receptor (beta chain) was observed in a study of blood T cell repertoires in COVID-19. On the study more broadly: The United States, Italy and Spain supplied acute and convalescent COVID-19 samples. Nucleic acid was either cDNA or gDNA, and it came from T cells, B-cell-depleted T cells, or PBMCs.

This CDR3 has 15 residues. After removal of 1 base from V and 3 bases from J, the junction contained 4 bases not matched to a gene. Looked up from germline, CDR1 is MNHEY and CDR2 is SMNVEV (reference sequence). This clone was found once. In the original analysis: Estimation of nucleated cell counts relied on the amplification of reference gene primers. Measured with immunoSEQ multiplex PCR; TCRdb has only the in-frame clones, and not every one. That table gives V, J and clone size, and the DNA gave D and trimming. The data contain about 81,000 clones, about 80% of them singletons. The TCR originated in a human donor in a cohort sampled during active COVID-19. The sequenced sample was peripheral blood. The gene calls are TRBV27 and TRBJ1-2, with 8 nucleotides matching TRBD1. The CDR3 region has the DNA TGTGCCAGCAGTTTATTTACGACAGGGGACTATGGCTACACCTTC. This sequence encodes CASSLFTTGDYGYTF.